One and the same sample provided the 28 T cell receptor beta chains below, sequenced in a study of long-term antiretroviral therapy in people with HIV. immunoSEQ v3.0 was run at survey level. Profiling relied on immunoSEQ multiplex PCR, and the TCRdb table lists in-frame clones only, not all of them. The profile shows approximately 19,000 clones, approximately 85% of them singletons. Sequencing used unsorted PBMCs, obtained at the start of antiretroviral therapy, before treatment. The source of these receptors is a man younger than 35 with HIV.

The rearrangement links TRBV7-2 to TRBJ1-1; 8 nucleotides match TRBD1. Losses at the gene ends were 6 bases for V and 3 bases for J; bases not matched to a gene: 6. The CDR3 loop spans 14 amino acids. Germline CDR1 reads SGHTA; CDR2 reads FQGNSA. This chain's CDR3 is CASRPRQGYTEAFF. The DNA of the CDR3 is TGTGCCAGCAGACCACGACAGGGGTACACTGAAGCTTTCTTT. Looking up the rest from reference TRBV7-2 and TRBJ1-1 gives the full variable domain: GAGVSQSPSNKVTEKGKDVELRCDPISGHTALYWYRQSLGQGLEFLIYFQGNSAPDKSGLPSDRFSAERTGGSVSTLTIQRTQQEDSAVYLCASRPRQGYTEAFFGQGTRLTVV.

The chain has TRBV9 and TRBJ1-5; 8 nucleotides align to TRBD1. V was pared by 3 bases and J by 7 bases, with 6 bases of the junction left unmatched. CDR1 and CDR2 (germline): SGDLS, YYNGEE. The CDR3 loop spans 14 amino acids. The DNA of the CDR3 is TGTGCCAGCAGCGCCTCAGGGGGCGACCAGCCCCAGCATTTT. This translates into CASSASGGDQPQHF.

The chain employs TRBV5-4 and TRBJ1-2; the D is unclear. The CDR3 covers 13 residues. Germline V gives CDR1 SGHNT, CDR2 YYREEE (reference sequence). Between the trimmed V and J ends, which lost 4 bases and 8 bases, there was a span of 15 bases. The CDR3 coding sequence is TGTGCCAGCAGCGCGGGGTTTGGTTTAGGCTACACCTTC. This encodes CASSAGFGLGYTF.

This clone was detected only a few times. The chain uses TRBV5-4 and TRBJ1-4; D gene uncertain. The CDR3 covers 17 residues. Germline CDR1 and CDR2: SGHNT and YYREEE (reference sequence). V was shortened by 4 bases and J by 5 bases, with 21 bases between the two germline ends. The CDR3 loop is CASSPSAGRAANEKLFF. The CDR3 bases are TGTGCCAGCAGCCCAAGTGCCGGGCGGGCCGCAAATGAAAAACTGTTTTTT. Variable domain in full (rest from reference TRBV5-4 and TRBJ1-4): ETGVTQSPTHLIKTRGQQVTLRCSSQSGHNTVSWYQQALGQGPQFIFQYYREEENGRGNFPPRFSGLQFPNYSSELNVNALELDDSALYLCASSPSAGRAANEKLFFGSGTQLSVL.

The rearrangement uses TRBV27 and TRBJ2-2; D perhaps matches TRBD2 (5 bases). Trimming pared 4 bases from V and 5 bases from J, leaving 11 bases between. The CDR3 runs to 14 residues. CDR1 is MNHEY, CDR2 SMNVEV, per germline (reference sequence). The CDR3 DNA reads TGTGCCAGCAGTTACCGGACTGTTACCGGGGAGCTGTTTTTT. It translates to CASSYRTVTGELFF.

The CDR3 reads CASSLGRGSNYGYTF. The DNA of the CDR3 is TGTGCCAGCAGCTTAGGTAGGGGATCAAACTATGGCTACACCTTC. The chain joins TRBV13 to TRBJ1-2; perhaps TRBD1 as D (5 bases). The ends were cut back, 0 bases at V and 2 bases at J, with 10 bases in the middle. The CDR3 is made up of 15 amino acids. CDR1 PRHDT and CDR2 FYEKMQ come from the germline V gene (reference sequence).

V and J are TRBV18 and TRBJ1-1, with 9 bases lining up with TRBD1. Per the germline V gene, CDR1 is KGHSH and CDR2 is LQKENI. After removal of 1 base from V and 3 bases from J, the junction contained 12 bases not matched to a gene. The CDR3 totals 18 residues. CDR3 amino acids: CASSPLTAGTGPDTEAFF. The CDR3 DNA reads TGTGCCAGCTCACCACTTACCGCCGGGACAGGGCCAGACACTGAAGCTTTCTTT.

The chain uses TRBV4-3 and TRBJ2-7; D may be TRBD2 (6 bases). The V end lost 2 bases, the J end lost 4 bases, and 12 bases lay between the germline ends. Germline CDR1 reads LGHNA; CDR2 reads YSLEER. The CDR3 consists of 14 residues. CDR3 nucleotides: TGCGCCAGCAGCCAATATCTAGCGACTTACGAGCAGTACTTC. Protein product: CASSQYLATYEQYF.

The table lists this clone with a count of one. The rearrangement joins TRBV5-8 to TRBJ2-7, with TRBD1 matching 7 bases. Germline CDR1 is SGHTS and CDR2 is YDEGEE. V lost 4 bases and J lost 3; bases outside the gene matches: 4. There are 13 residues in the CDR3. The CDR3 nucleotides are TGTGCCAGCAGCCCCGGGACAGTCTACGAGCAGTACTTC. It is translated as CASSPGTVYEQYF.

The J gene is TRBJ1-5, the V gene TRBV28; D is undetermined. CDR1 MDHEN and CDR2 SYDVKM come from the germline V gene. Trimming removed 5 bases from V and 0 bases from J, with 11 bases in between. The CDR3 is 15 amino acids. The CDR3: CASSNPGHSNQPQHF. CDR3 sequence (DNA): TGTGCCAGCAGTAACCCGGGCCATAGCAATCAGCCCCAGCATTTT.

This clone showed up just a few times. The V call is TRBV6-6, the J call TRBJ2-7, with no clear D. Germline V gene sequence: CDR1 MNHNY, CDR2 SVGAGI (reference sequence). The CDR3 extends over 13 amino acids. V lost 7 bases and J 0 bases, leaving 10 bases between the germline ends. The CDR3 reads CASTLGLSYEQYF. The CDR3 DNA is TGTGCCAGCACCTTAGGTCTCTCCTACGAGCAGTACTTC.

Only one count was recorded for this clone. The rearrangement links TRBV6-5 to TRBJ1-1, with D perhaps TRBD1 (5 bases). CDR1 is MNHEY and CDR2 is SVGAGI in the germline V gene. V was trimmed by 1 base and J by 1 base, leaving 10 bases between them. The CDR3 has 15 amino acids. As DNA, the CDR3 is TGTGCCAGCAGTTACTGGGGCAGGGCGAACACTGAAGCTTTCTTT. Translation: CASSYWGRANTEAFF.

The V and J genes are TRBV6-1 and TRBJ2-7; 15 nucleotides agree with TRBD2. Per the germline V gene, CDR1 is MNHNS and CDR2 is SASEGT. This CDR3 is built from 14 residues. The V segment lost 6 bases and the J segment 12 bases; nucleotides outside the gene matches: 9. The CDR3 DNA sequence: TGTGCCAGCAGCTTAGGGACTAGCGGGAGGATTCCGTACTTC. Its translation is CASSLGTSGRIPYF.

The chain carries TRBV7-3 and TRBJ2-2; D is unresolved. The CDR3 consists of 12 residues. The germline CDR1 and CDR2 sequences are SGHTA and FQGTGA. With 4 bases removed from V and 5 bases from J, the gap between germline ends came to 5 bases. CDR3 nucleotide sequence: TGTGCCAGCAGCTCCCTTACCGGGGAGCTGTTTTTT. Residues: CASSSLTGELFF.

The J gene is TRBJ2-1, the V gene TRBV5-1; D assignment may be TRBD1 or TRBD2 (5 bases each). The CDR3 runs to 15 residues. Germline V gene sequence: CDR1 SGHRS, CDR2 YFSETQ. V lost 3 bases and J lost 7, with 17 bases in between. The CDR3 loop is CASSWISGLTNEQFF. The CDR3 DNA sequence: TGCGCCAGCAGCTGGATCTCGGGGCTTACTAATGAGCAGTTCTTC.

This chain uses TRBV5-1 with TRBJ2-1, with 8 bases matching TRBD2. The trim removed 0 bases at V and 7 bases at J, leaving 9 bases unmatched. CDR1 is SGHRS, CDR2 YFSETQ, per germline. CDR3 length: 16 residues. Here the CDR3 reads CASSLAVSGVKNEQFF. DNA for the CDR3: TGCGCCAGCAGCTTGGCGGTTAGCGGGGTGAAGAATGAGCAGTTCTTC.

The chain joins TRBV5-5 to TRBJ2-7, with TRBD2 matching 9 bases. The germline CDR1 and CDR2 sequences are SGHKS and YYEKEE (reference sequence). The CDR3 extends over 16 amino acids. Trimming removed 0 bases from V and 6 bases from J; junction bases left unmatched: 10. CDR3: CASSLAPSGTDLEQYF. The CDR3 bases are TGTGCCAGCAGCTTGGCCCCTAGCGGGACCGATCTCGAGCAGTACTTC.

The J gene is TRBJ2-7, the V gene TRBV28; D is uncertain. The CDR3 contains 13 residues. V lost 1 base to trimming and J lost 6 bases, with 10 bases between them. Germline-derived CDR1 and CDR2 are MDHEN and SYDVKM. The CDR3 DNA reads TGTGCCAGCAGTTTATCCGAGATCGGCGAGCAGTACTTC. Protein: CASSLSEIGEQYF.

This chain links TRBV15 with TRBJ1-5; TRBD1 is a possible D gene (5 bases). From germline, CDR1 is LNHNV and CDR2 YYDKDF (reference sequence). The CDR3 spans 14 residues. Trimming took off 3 bases at V and 4 bases at J, with 10 bases between the two ends. The CDR3 here is CATSRQGVNQPQHF. The CDR3 DNA is TGTGCCACCAGCAGGCAGGGCGTAAATCAGCCCCAGCATTTT.

The chain links TRBV6-5 to TRBJ2-7, with D perhaps matching TRBD1 or TRBD2 (5 bases each). Germline lookup yields CDR1 MNHEY and CDR2 SVGAGI. The CDR3 covers 15 residues. The V end lost 0 bases, the J end lost 6 bases, and 15 bases lay between the germline ends. The CDR3, as DNA: TGTGCCAGCAGTTACTCGATCATAGGTGGGGGCGAGCAGTACTTC. Translation gives CASSYSIIGGGEQYF.

The chain carries TRBV6-6 and TRBJ1-2, with D maybe TRBD1 (6 bases). V dropped 6 bases and J dropped 4 bases, with 21 bases sitting between them. The CDR3 consists of 16 residues. CDR1 is MNHNY and CDR2 is SVGAGI in the germline V gene (reference sequence). CDR3 protein: CASRGEGGARIYGYTF. As DNA, the CDR3 is TGTGCCAGCAGGGGTGAGGGGGGGGCACGGATCTATGGCTACACCTTC.

Note on this clone: This same CDR3 is encoded by further DNA sequences in the sample. The chain carries TRBV19 and TRBJ2-1; weak D call: TRBD2 (6 bases). The V and J ends lost 7 bases and 4 bases respectively, with 14 bases between them. The V gene's germline CDR1 is LNHDA and CDR2 SQIVND (reference sequence). The CDR3 sequence is 14 residues long. DNA for the CDR3: TGTGCCAGTACCCAGGCGGGGCCGTACAATGAGCAGTTCTTC. It specifies CASTQAGPYNEQFF.

The J gene is TRBJ2-1, the V gene TRBV28; D is unresolved. V gave up 2 bases and J gave up 8 bases, with 4 bases separating them. The CDR3 is 11 residues long. Per germline, CDR1 MDHEN and CDR2 SYDVKM. The DNA for the CDR3 is TGTGCCAGCAGTTTAATCTATGAGCAGTTCTTC. It is translated as CASSLIYEQFF.

The rearrangement links TRBV7-6 to TRBJ2-1, with 12 positions matching TRBD2. The CDR3 spans 16 residues. V lost 5 bases, J lost 9 bases, and 11 bases stayed unmatched. Germline V gene lookup returns CDR1 SGHVS and CDR2 FNYEAQ. Written as DNA, the CDR3 is TGTGCCAGCAGCCATTCTAGCGGGAGGGCCACAGGTGAGCAGTTCTTC. Its translation: CASSHSSGRATGEQFF.

This chain links TRBV9 with TRBJ2-2, with D uncertain. Germline V gene data show CDR1 as SGDLS and CDR2 as YYNGEE. CDR3 size: 15 residues. Deletions cut 0 bases from V and 5 bases from J, with 11 bases between. The CDR3 bases are TGTGCCAGCAGCGTAGGCGGAGACTCGACCGGGGAGCTGTTTTTT. It yields the protein CASSVGGDSTGELFF.

This clone was recorded a few times. The genes are TRBV28 and TRBJ1-5, with 12 bases that match TRBD1. CDR1 is MDHEN and CDR2 is SYDVKM in the germline V gene. The CDR3 spans 18 residues. V was pared by 3 bases and J by 0 bases, with 6 bases of the junction left unmatched. CDR3 sequence (DNA): TGTGCCAGCAGTTTGGGGACAGGGGGCCCCGTTAGCAATCAGCCCCAGCATTTT. This codes for CASSLGTGGPVSNQPQHF.

V is TRBV7-8 and J is TRBJ2-5; D is unresolved. The V end lost 5 bases, the J end lost 7 bases, and 14 bases lay between the germline ends. The CDR3 sequence is 13 residues long. CDR1 and CDR2 (germline): SGHVS, FQNEAQ. CDR3 in DNA: TGTGCCAGCAGCGTAATGGGCCTCGGGACCCAGTACTTC. It translates to CASSVMGLGTQYF.

This clone has only one observation. This chain joins TRBV30 and TRBJ1-1, with 8 bases fitting TRBD1. With V trimmed by 6 bases and J by 4 bases, 7 bases remained unmatched. There are 13 residues in the CDR3. Germline loops: CDR1 GTSNPN, CDR2 SVGIG (reference sequence). DNA for the CDR3: TGTGCCTGCAAATCAGACAGGGGCACTGAAGCTTTCTTT. Translating it yields CACKSDRGTEAFF.